A single sample is the source of the 17 T cell receptor beta chains below, sequenced in a study of T cells in Graves' hyperthyroidism and ophthalmopathy. RNA transcripts gave rise to amplified TCR beta CDR3 regions. Carried out on the TCR CDR3, a first-round RT-PCR used the HTBI primer set. TCRdb re-analysed the multiplex PCR reads in MiXCR, keeping a single row per CDR3 protein. Of 300,000 to 450,000 distinct CDR3 sequences listed, approximately 15% are singletons. The sample consisted of blood. The receptors come from a woman aged 55-70 years with Graves' hyperthyroidism.

The chain is built from TRBV7-9 and TRBJ1-1; D might be TRBD1 (5 bases). V gave up 5 bases and J gave up 2 bases, with 12 bases separating them. Per germline, CDR1 SEHNR and CDR2 FQNEAQ (reference sequence). This CDR3 has 14 residues. DNA of the CDR3: TGTGCCAGCAGCCCCCGAAGGGGAAACACTGAAGCTTTCTTT. Translation: CASSPRRGNTEAFF.

This clonotype has ten or more counts. V gene TRBV10-3 combines with J gene TRBJ2-3; D remains unclear. Trimming removed 0 bases from V and 0 bases from J, with 10 bases in between. CDR3 length equals 16 residues. CDR1 and CDR2 from the germline V gene are ENHRY and SYGVKD. This CDR3 reads CAISESRSSSTDTQYF. CDR3 bases: TGTGCCATCAGTGAGTCGAGGTCCTCAAGCACAGATACGCAGTATTTT.

At least ten counts were recorded for this clonotype. The V gene is TRBV18, the J gene TRBJ2-3; D gene uncertain. Trimming shortened V by 4 bases and J by 0 bases, and 2 bases separated the two germline ends. CDR1 and CDR2 (germline): KGHSH, LQKENI. The CDR3 loop spans 12 amino acids. The CDR3 DNA sequence: TGTGCCAGCTCACATAGCACAGATACGCAGTATTTT. Translated: CASSHSTDTQYF.

In regard to this clonotype: A read error may explain this, as a much larger clone is one base away. This chain connects TRBV5-1 to TRBJ2-3; D may be TRBD2 (6 bases). Per the germline V gene, CDR1 is SGHRS and CDR2 is YFSETQ. The CDR3 loop spans 14 amino acids. In DNA, the CDR3 is TGCACCAGCAGCATGGGCTCCGGGGGAGATACGCAGTATTTT. Translated, it gives CTSSMGSGGDTQYF.

This clonotype was picked up a small number of times. J is TRBJ2-1 and V is TRBV7-9; D remains ambiguous. The ends were cut back, 3 bases at V and 0 bases at J, with 9 bases in the middle. Germline V gene lookup returns CDR1 SEHNR and CDR2 FQNEAQ (reference sequence). The CDR3 loop spans 15 amino acids. The CDR3 DNA sequence: TGTGCCAGCAGCTTCCTTAGTGGCTCCTACAATGAGCAGTTCTTC. Translation gives CASSFLSGSYNEQFF.

V usage is TRBV7-8 and J usage is TRBJ1-2, with a possible D match to TRBD1 (6 bases). CDR3 size: 14 residues. The germline CDR1 and CDR2 sequences are SGHVS and FQNEAQ. V dropped 1 base and J dropped 7 bases, with 13 bases sitting between them. CDR3 loop: CASSLVRGGGGYTF. CDR3 nucleotide sequence: TGTGCCAGCAGCTTAGTACGGGGGGGCGGTGGCTACACCTTC.

The genes are TRBV25-1 and TRBJ1-1; the D is unclear. Per the germline V gene, CDR1 is MGHDK and CDR2 is SYGVNS. V lost 10 bases and J lost 12, with 18 bases in between. The CDR3 length is 11 residues. CDR3 region: CAIDSGSKTFF. The CDR3 DNA is TGTGCCATCGACTCGGGGAGTAAGACTTTCTTT.

The chain joins TRBV15 to TRBJ2-5; 11 nucleotides match TRBD2. Germline CDR1 reads LNHNV; CDR2 reads YYDKDF (reference sequence). V lost 3 bases, J lost 2 bases, and 5 bases stayed unmatched. This CDR3 is 16 amino acids long. The CDR3 protein is CATSSEGTSGQETQYF. Here the CDR3 DNA reads TGTGCCACCAGCAGCGAAGGGACTAGCGGACAAGAGACCCAGTACTTC.

This clonotype occurred many times. The chain recombines TRBV5-1 with TRBJ2-7, with 12 bases that match TRBD1. V trimming: 5 bases; J trimming: 7 bases; junction bases outside the gene matches: 10. The CDR3 loop spans 15 amino acids. CDR1 and CDR2 from the germline V gene are SGHRS and YFSETQ. The CDR3 region has the DNA TGCGCCAGCAGGGGACAGGGGGCGCCGGTGGGGGAGCAGTACTTC. Translated, it gives CASRGQGAPVGEQYF.

This clonotype was observed at least ten times. The V gene is TRBV29-1, the J gene TRBJ2-5; perhaps TRBD1 as D (5 bases). Looked up from germline, CDR1 is SQVTM and CDR2 is ANQGSEA. The CDR3 is 12 amino acids. Trimming pared 5 bases from V and 5 bases from J, leaving 12 bases between. The CDR3 protein is CSVREGAETQYF. The CDR3 region has the DNA TGCAGCGTTAGGGAAGGGGCGGAGACCCAGTACTTC.

The J gene is TRBJ1-5, the V gene TRBV30, with D perhaps TRBD1 (6 bases). Looked up from germline, CDR1 is GTSNPN and CDR2 is SVGIG (reference sequence). Trimming pared 1 base from V and 4 bases from J, leaving 8 bases between. The CDR3 loop spans 13 amino acids. CDR3 sequence reads: CAWSADRNQPQHF. CDR3 bases: TGTGCCTGGAGTGCGGACAGAAATCAGCCCCAGCATTTT.

The CDR3: CATSRDMREETQYF. The CDR3 DNA is TGTGCCACCAGCAGAGATATGCGGGAAGAGACCCAGTACTTC. The rearrangement links TRBV15 to TRBJ2-5, with D maybe TRBD2 (5 bases). This CDR3 contains 14 residues. Trimming removed 0 bases at V and 3 bases at J, with 8 bases between. The V gene's germline CDR1 is LNHNV and CDR2 YYDKDF (reference sequence).

This clonotype has more than one count but fewer than ten. The chain is built from TRBV5-6 and TRBJ2-2; D perhaps matches TRBD1 (5 bases). This CDR3 has 14 amino acids. The V and J ends lost 5 bases and 6 bases respectively, with 14 bases between them. Germline CDR1 is SGHDT and CDR2 is YYEEEE. This CDR3 is CASRVGPAAGELFF. The CDR3 coding sequence is TGTGCCAGCAGAGTGGGGCCAGCTGCCGGGGAGCTGTTTTTT. Full variable domain (outside the CDR3, taken from reference TRBV5-6 and TRBJ2-2): DAGVTQSPTHLIKTRGQQVTLRCSPKSGHDTVSWYQQALGQGPQFIFQYYEEEERQRGNFPDRFSGHQFPNYSSELNVNALLLGDSALYLCASRVGPAAGELFFGEGSRLTVL.

This clonotype was recorded many times. The chain is built from TRBV20-1 and TRBJ2-3; 11 bases fit TRBD2. The CDR3 extends over 19 amino acids. The junction had 20 bases not matched to a gene; V was cut back by 5 bases and J by 4 bases. The V gene's germline CDR1 is DFQATT and CDR2 SNEGSKA (reference sequence). The CDR3 region is CSAEKSSSGRLVGADTQYF. CDR3 coding DNA: TGCAGTGCTGAAAAGTCCTCTAGCGGGAGGCTGGTCGGCGCAGATACGCAGTATTTT.

This clonotype has ten or more counts. The chain carries TRBV20-1 and TRBJ2-3; 14 bases are shared with TRBD2. The V and J ends lost 6 bases and 3 bases, in that order; junction bases with no gene match: 8. Germline V gene lookup returns CDR1 DFQATT and CDR2 SNEGSKA (reference sequence). The CDR3 is 16 amino acids. The CDR3 spells CSATAGTSGRTDTQYF. For the CDR3, the DNA is TGCAGTGCCACCGCGGGGACTAGCGGGAGAACAGATACGCAGTATTTT.

In this sample, this clonotype turned up a few times. The CDR3 DNA follows: TGTGCCAGCAAATCTTCGGGTGGTGAGCAGTTCTTC. Translation gives CASKSSGGEQFF. The chain carries TRBV7-9 and TRBJ2-1; D ambiguous. Trimming took 7 bases from V and 9 from J, leaving 13 bases between them. The germline CDR1 and CDR2 sequences are SEHNR and FQNEAQ (reference sequence). This CDR3 spans 12 amino acids.

The J gene is TRBJ2-5, the V gene TRBV11-2; D is possibly TRBD1 (7 bases). The CDR3 runs to 14 residues. Germline CDR1 reads SGHAT; CDR2 reads FQNNGV. Trimming removed 4 bases from V and 5 bases from J, with 14 bases in between. The CDR3 sequence is CASSWRDSRETQYF. CDR3 coding DNA: TGTGCCAGCAGCTGGCGGGACAGCAGGGAGACCCAGTACTTC.